Presented here are 20 T cell receptor beta chains from one specimen sequenced in a study of T cell responses to AZD1222 COVID-19 vaccine. Assay used: immunoSEQ multiplex PCR; TCRdb lists only in-frame clones, some missing. The sample records roughly 110,000 clones, about 85% being singletons. The specimen comprised peripheral blood, sampled 28 days after the second AZD1222 dose. The receptors were gathered from an adult who received the AZD1222 COVID-19 vaccine.

V gene TRBV5-6 combines with J gene TRBJ1-2; the D is unclear. Trimming pared 0 bases from V and 4 bases from J, leaving 7 bases between. CDR1 is SGHDT, CDR2 YYEEEE, per germline. The CDR3 covers 13 residues. In DNA, the CDR3 is TGTGCCAGCAGCTTGGTAACATTCTATGGCTACACCTTC. Amino acid sequence: CASSLVTFYGYTF.

V usage is TRBV4-3 and J usage is TRBJ2-7; D remains unclear. Per the germline V gene, CDR1 is LGHNA and CDR2 is YSLEER. CDR3 length: 16 residues. The V and J ends lost 0 bases and 1 base respectively, with 13 bases between them. The CDR3 DNA reads as TGCGCCAGCAGCCAAGACGGGCAGACCCTATCCTACGAGCAGTACTTC. This encodes CASSQDGQTLSYEQYF.

This clone occurred a few times. The V and J genes are TRBV7-9 and TRBJ2-2; D call uncertain. The V gene's germline CDR1 is SEHNR and CDR2 FQNEAQ (reference sequence). Trimming shortened V by 0 bases and J by 2 bases, and 4 bases separated the two germline ends. CDR3 length: 14 amino acids. The CDR3 region has the DNA TGTGCCAGCAGCTTAGCAGGCAACACCGGGGAGCTGTTTTTT. As protein: CASSLAGNTGELFF.

This clone turned up a few times. The chain links TRBV5-6 to TRBJ1-1; no firm D call. V was cut by 1 base and J by 5 bases, with 6 bases left in between. CDR1 is SGHDT, CDR2 YYEEEE, per germline. CDR3 length equals 12 residues. CDR3 DNA sequence: TGTGCCAGCAGCTTGAGGGTGACTGAAGCTTTCTTT. It codes for CASSLRVTEAFF.

The genes are TRBV18 and TRBJ1-5; D ambiguous. V lost 0 bases and J lost 5, with 11 bases in between. The CDR3 spans 15 residues. Per the germline V gene, CDR1 is KGHSH and CDR2 is LQKENI. The CDR3 loop is CASSPPNAGDQPQHF. The CDR3 DNA reads as TGTGCCAGCTCACCACCAAATGCCGGGGATCAGCCCCAGCATTTT.

The V call is TRBV12-3 or TRBV12-4, the J call TRBJ1-5, with TRBD1 as a possible D gene (5 bases). CDR3 length: 12 residues. V lost 4 bases, J lost 4 bases, and 5 bases lay in between. The CDR3 spells CASSWGNQPQHF. The CDR3 nucleotides read TGTGCCAGCAGTTGGGGGAATCAGCCCCAGCATTTT.

The chain employs TRBV5-1 and TRBJ2-3; 14 bases are shared with TRBD2. The CDR3 is made up of 15 amino acids. The germline CDR1 and CDR2 sequences are SGHRS and YFSETQ. V lost 3 bases to trimming and J lost 5 bases; unmatched junction nucleotides: 2. The CDR3 loop is CASSSGLAGVDTQYF. CDR3 nucleotides: TGCGCCAGCAGCTCGGGACTAGCGGGGGTAGATACGCAGTATTTT.

The rearrangement uses TRBV28 and TRBJ1-2; weak D call: TRBD1 (6 bases). The CDR3 runs to 12 residues. Germline V CDR1 and CDR2: MDHEN, SYDVKM. V was trimmed by 4 bases and J by 4 bases, leaving 7 bases between them. CDR3 region: CASSWGLYGYTF. DNA for the CDR3: TGTGCCAGCAGTTGGGGGCTCTATGGCTACACCTTC.

V gene TRBV6-2 or TRBV6-3 combines with J gene TRBJ1-2; D unclear. V was clipped by 5 bases and J by 4 bases, with 11 bases between them. Looked up from germline, CDR1 is MNHEY and CDR2 is SVGEGT. The CDR3 length is 13 residues. This CDR3 reads CASSREIGYGYTF. CDR3 nucleotides: TGTGCCAGCAGTAGGGAAATCGGCTATGGCTACACCTTC.

The gene calls are TRBV9 and TRBJ2-3, with D unresolved. V was cut by 0 bases and J by 1 base, with 9 bases left in between. Germline-derived CDR1 and CDR2 are SGDLS and YYNGEE. The CDR3 is made up of 15 amino acids. The CDR3 coding sequence is TGTGCCAGCAGCGTAGGGCCAGTGGGCACAGATACGCAGTATTTT. This translates into CASSVGPVGTDTQYF.

The chain uses TRBV7-9 and TRBJ2-2; D possibly uses TRBD1 or TRBD2 (5 bases each). V shed 5 bases and J shed 2 bases, with 9 bases lying between them. The V gene's germline CDR1 is SEHNR and CDR2 FQNEAQ (reference sequence). The CDR3 sequence is 14 residues long. The CDR3 bases are TGTGCCAGCAGCCGGGGCACTAACACCGGGGAGCTGTTTTTT. This translates into CASSRGTNTGELFF.

V and J are TRBV2 and TRBJ2-1, with 11 bases matching TRBD2. V lost 8 bases and J lost 5; bases outside the gene matches: 8. Germline-derived CDR1 and CDR2 are SNHLY and FYNNEI. The CDR3 is 15 amino acids. Here the CDR3 reads CASDVGTSGDNEQFF. CDR3 sequence (DNA): TGTGCCAGCGATGTCGGGACTAGCGGAGACAATGAGCAGTTCTTC.

The V gene is TRBV19, the J gene TRBJ2-2; 8 nucleotides line up with TRBD1. There are 17 residues in the CDR3. Trimming cost V 5 bases and J 2 bases; bases outside gene matches: 10. Germline V lookup: CDR1 LNHDA, CDR2 SQIVND (reference sequence). The CDR3 DNA sequence: TGTGCCAGTAGTTCGTCCAGGGGGCGCCTCAACACCGGGGAGCTGTTTTTT. Amino acid sequence: CASSSSRGRLNTGELFF.

The chain combines TRBV6-5 with TRBJ1-1; no clear D gene. The CDR3 covers 14 residues. V was clipped by 7 bases and J by 1 base, with 13 bases between them. CDR1 is MNHEY, CDR2 SVGAGI, per germline. The CDR3 region is CASTEDGRNTEAFF. The CDR3 region has the DNA TGTGCCAGCACCGAAGATGGGCGGAACACTGAAGCTTTCTTT.

V gene TRBV5-4 combines with J gene TRBJ2-5, with a possible D match to TRBD2 (6 bases). Trimming pared 5 bases from V and 5 bases from J, leaving 13 bases between. CDR3 size: 13 residues. Looked up from germline, CDR1 is SGHNT and CDR2 is YYREEE (reference sequence). The CDR3 is CASRRGLAETQYF. The CDR3 DNA sequence: TGTGCCAGCAGGCGGGGCCTAGCGGAGACCCAGTACTTC.

This clone was counted between two and nine times. This chain's CDR3 is CASSQDRGRSPQHF. CDR3 nucleotide sequence: TGTGCCAGCAGCCAAGACAGGGGGCGCTCCCCCCAGCATTTT. The chain combines TRBV5-8 with TRBJ1-5; 10 nucleotides align to TRBD1. Per germline, CDR1 SGHTS and CDR2 YDEGEE. This CDR3 is 14 amino acids long. Trimming cost V 4 bases and J 10 bases; bases outside gene matches: 8.

This clone was detected only a few times. The chain joins TRBV18 to TRBJ1-1; TRBD1 matches at 9 bases. This CDR3 comprises 15 residues. Trimming took 6 bases from V and 1 from J; bases not matched to a gene: 6. Per the germline V gene, CDR1 is KGHSH and CDR2 is LQKENI. CDR3 nucleotides: TGTGCCAGCTCCCCCCCGGGACAGGGGAACACTGAAGCTTTCTTT. Translated, it gives CASSPPGQGNTEAFF.

The CDR3 nucleotides are TGTGCCAGCAGTTACTCTGTAACCTACGAGCAGTACTTC. Amino acids: CASSYSVTYEQYF. This chain joins TRBV6-2 or TRBV6-3 and TRBJ2-7; D is uncertain. Germline CDR1 and CDR2: MNHEY and SVGEGT. This CDR3 is built from 13 residues. Trimming shortened V by 0 bases and J by 2 bases, and 5 bases separated the two germline ends.

This clone is a singleton in its sample. The V and J genes are TRBV6-5 and TRBJ1-5, with 10 bases aligning to TRBD1. Per the germline V gene, CDR1 is MNHEY and CDR2 is SVGAGI. V was pared by 6 bases and J by 6 bases, with 5 bases of the junction left unmatched. CDR3 size: 14 residues. CDR3 amino acids: CASRLDRGGQPQHF. In DNA form, the CDR3 reads TGTGCCAGCAGATTGGACAGGGGGGGTCAGCCCCAGCATTTT.

This clone was observed once. The chain uses TRBV25-1 and TRBJ1-5, with D perhaps matching TRBD1 (5 bases). From germline, CDR1 is MGHDK and CDR2 SYGVNS. This CDR3 has 12 residues. The V and J ends lost 3 bases and 6 bases respectively, with 6 bases between them. CDR3 nucleotides: TGTGCCAGCAGTGACGGGGGTCAGCCCCAGCATTTT. It encodes CASSDGGQPQHF.